The 12 T cell receptor beta chains listed next were all sequenced from one sample in a study of shared clonotypes between healthy human individuals. The method was immunoSEQ multiplex PCR; TCRdb's version includes in-frame clones alone and lacks a portion of them. The sample comprises more than 1,200,000 clones, 98% of which are singletons, and 0.36% rests with the top ten. Sequenced material: naive CD4+ T cells sorted from blood. Documented subset: CD45RA+ positively selected. These receptor sequences come from a man younger than 45 in good health.

The chain combines TRBV5-1 with TRBJ2-5, with D uncertain. Per the germline V gene, CDR1 is SGHRS and CDR2 is YFSETQ. This CDR3 has 14 amino acids. Trimming shortened V by 0 bases and J by 4 bases, and 10 bases separated the two germline ends. This CDR3 reads CASSLAASRETQYF. DNA of the CDR3: TGCGCCAGCAGCTTGGCTGCCAGCCGAGAGACCCAGTACTTC.

The genes are TRBV5-1 and TRBJ2-1; 9 nucleotides agree with TRBD2. The CDR3 is 15 amino acids. Per the germline V gene, CDR1 is SGHRS and CDR2 is YFSETQ. Losses at the gene ends were 0 bases for V and 6 bases for J; bases not matched to a gene: 4. The CDR3 DNA reads as TGCGCCAGCAGCTTGGTTAGCGGGGGCCTCAATGAGCAGTTCTTC. This encodes CASSLVSGGLNEQFF. Full variable domain (outside the CDR3, taken from reference TRBV5-1 and TRBJ2-1): KAGVTQTPRYLIKTRGQQVTLSCSPISGHRSVSWYQQTPGQGLQFLFEYFSETQRNKGNFPGRFSGRQFSNSRSEMNVSTLELGDSALYLCASSLVSGGLNEQFFGPGTRLTVL.

The V and J genes are TRBV29-1 and TRBJ2-1; D remains ambiguous. Trimming removed 5 bases from V and 3 bases from J, with 11 bases in between. CDR1 and CDR2 from the germline V gene are SQVTM and ANQGSEA. The CDR3 is 13 amino acids. DNA for the CDR3: TGCAGCGTTTCCGGCAGATACTACAATGAGCAGTTCTTC. Translation: CSVSGRYYNEQFF.

CDR3 sequence: CASSLEEFTDTQYF. The CDR3, as DNA: TGTGCCAGCAGCTTGGAGGAGTTCACAGATACGCAGTATTTT. The rearrangement links TRBV5-8 to TRBJ2-3; D remains unclear. CDR1 and CDR2 from the germline V gene are SGHTS and YDEGEE. Trimming removed 0 bases from V and 2 bases from J, with 7 bases in between. There are 14 residues in the CDR3. The full variable domain, its missing parts supplied by reference TRBV5-8 and TRBJ2-3, is EAGVTQSPTHLIKTRGQQATLRCSPISGHTSVYWYQQALGLGLQFLLWYDEGEERNRGNFPPRFSGRQFPNYSSELNVNALELEDSALYLCASSLEEFTDTQYFGPGTRLTVL.

The V and J genes are TRBV5-1 and TRBJ1-5; D is perhaps TRBD1 (5 bases). Per the germline V gene, CDR1 is SGHRS and CDR2 is YFSETQ. V was clipped by 1 base and J by 5 bases, with 7 bases between them. The CDR3 contains 13 residues. As DNA, the CDR3 is TGCGCCAGCAGCTTGCAGGGCCATCAGCCCCAGCATTTT. Protein product: CASSLQGHQPQHF.

The V and J genes are TRBV7-6 and TRBJ2-7; a possible D gene is TRBD1 (6 bases). CDR3 size: 18 residues. Germline CDR1 SGHVS, CDR2 FNYEAQ. V lost 0 bases to trimming and J lost 2 bases, with 20 bases between them. CDR3 DNA: TGTGCCAGCAGCTTAGCGGGCGCACAGGGCGCAATTCCCTACGAGCAGTACTTC. Translating it yields CASSLAGAQGAIPYEQYF.

As concerns this clone: The same CDR3 can be traced to other DNA sequences in this sample. The chain combines TRBV6-5 with TRBJ2-2; the match to TRBD2 covers 12 bases. The CDR3 is made up of 15 amino acids. V shed 6 bases and J 6 bases; nucleotides not matched to a gene: 5. Germline V gives CDR1 MNHEY, CDR2 SVGAGI. CDR3 protein: CASSYLAGGPGELFF. CDR3 in DNA: TGTGCCAGCAGCTACCTAGCGGGAGGGCCCGGGGAGCTGTTTTTT.

V usage is TRBV6-5 and J usage is TRBJ1-2, with a possible D match to TRBD1 (5 bases). This CDR3 spans 16 amino acids. Germline CDR1 reads MNHEY; CDR2 reads SVGAGI. The germline V and J ends were trimmed by 3 bases and 7 bases, with 21 bases remaining between them. The CDR3 DNA reads TGTGCCAGCAGTTATCTCGCCCAGGGACCCAAGTCTGGCTACACCTTC. It encodes CASSYLAQGPKSGYTF.

V gene TRBV10-1 combines with J gene TRBJ1-1; TRBD1 might be the D (6 bases). Germline-derived CDR1 and CDR2 are WNHNN and SYGVQD (reference sequence). The CDR3 has 13 amino acids. V was cut by 4 bases and J by 5 bases, with 11 bases left in between. The CDR3 nucleotides read TGCGCCAGCAGTGGTAACAGGGCGACTGAAGCTTTCTTT. Translating it yields CASSGNRATEAFF.

The chain employs TRBV6-4 and TRBJ2-7, with D perhaps given as TRBD1 or TRBD2 (5 bases each). The CDR3 extends over 13 amino acids. Germline loops: CDR1 MRHNA, CDR2 SNTAGT. The germline V and J ends were trimmed by 0 bases and 6 bases, with 9 bases remaining between them. CDR3 amino acids: CASSDSRGSEQYF. The CDR3 DNA reads as TGTGCCAGCAGTGACTCGAGGGGCTCCGAGCAGTACTTC.

As concerns this clone: This specimen includes other DNA sequences encoding the same CDR3. CDR3 nucleotide sequence: TGTGCCAGCAGCTCCCAGGAGAACACTGAAGCTTTCTTT. This translates into CASSSQENTEAFF. V is TRBV7-9 and J is TRBJ1-1; D gene ambiguous. V dropped 4 bases and J dropped 1 base, with 7 bases sitting between them. Germline CDR1 and CDR2: SEHNR and FQNEAQ (reference sequence). The CDR3 sequence is 13 residues long.

V gene TRBV28 combines with J gene TRBJ2-5; a possible D gene is TRBD1 (7 bases). Trimming took 7 bases from V and 5 from J, leaving 11 bases between them. The CDR3 extends over 12 amino acids. Germline lookup yields CDR1 MDHEN and CDR2 SYDVKM. In DNA, the CDR3 is TGTGCCAGCACAGGGGGGAGGGAGACCCAGTACTTC. Encoded protein: CASTGGRETQYF. The full variable domain, rest sourced from reference TRBV28 and TRBJ2-5, is DVKVTQSSRYLVKRTGEKVFLECVQDMDHENMFWYRQDPGLGLRLIYFSYDVKMKEKGDIPEGYSVSREKKERFSLILESASTNQTSMYLCASTGGRETQYFGPGTRLLVL.